The 27 T cell receptor beta chains below all came from one sample that was sequenced in a study of blood T cell repertoires in COVID-19. Clones were read by immunoSEQ multiplex PCR, and TCRdb kept only the in-frame ones, dropping some. The table lists around 400,000 clones, roughly 86% of them singletons. The specimen sequenced was peripheral blood. These receptors were collected from a woman younger than 45 with COVID-19, enrolled during active disease.

The chain employs TRBV7-8 and TRBJ2-7; the D is unclear. CDR1 is SGHVS, CDR2 FQNEAQ, per germline. The V end was cut by 6 bases, the J end by 4 bases, with 13 bases between. The CDR3 has 13 residues. CDR3 sequence: CASRTGGSYEQYF. The CDR3, as DNA: TGTGCCAGCAGAACCGGCGGCAGTTACGAGCAGTACTTC.

The count of this clone is one. The chain couples TRBV28 to TRBJ1-2; D unresolved. V lost 3 bases and J 4 bases, leaving 6 bases between the germline ends. This CDR3 spans 12 amino acids. Per germline, CDR1 MDHEN and CDR2 SYDVKM. The CDR3 sequence: CASSFSGYGYTF. CDR3 sequence (DNA): TGTGCCAGCAGTTTCAGCGGCTATGGCTACACCTTC.

This chain links TRBV15 with TRBJ2-5, with TRBD1 matching 9 bases. This CDR3 spans 15 amino acids. Germline loops: CDR1 LNHNV, CDR2 YYDKDF (reference sequence). J lost 2 bases, V lost 2 bases, and 3 bases had no gene match. CDR3 DNA: TGTGCCACCAGCAGACGGGGGACAGGGCAAGAGACCCAGTACTTC. Protein sequence: CATSRRGTGQETQYF.

The chain joins TRBV2 to TRBJ1-2; 7 bases are shared with TRBD1. This CDR3 spans 14 amino acids. V shed 7 bases and J 7 bases; nucleotides not matched to a gene: 12. Germline V gene sequence: CDR1 SNHLY, CDR2 FYNNEI. CDR3 nucleotide sequence: TGTGCCAGCACCCTGTCCGGGACAGCGACTGGCTACACCTTC. Translated: CASTLSGTATGYTF.

The chain joins TRBV19 to TRBJ1-1; 9 bases agree with TRBD1. V lost 6 bases, J lost 2 bases, and 4 bases stayed unmatched. Germline loops: CDR1 LNHDA, CDR2 SQIVND (reference sequence). The CDR3 extends over 14 amino acids. CDR3 bases: TGTGCCAGTAGGCACAGGGGGCTTAACACTGAAGCTTTCTTT. Translation: CASRHRGLNTEAFF. Together with reference TRBV19 and TRBJ1-1, the CDR3 gives the full variable domain: DGGITQSPKYLFRKEGQNVTLSCEQNLNHDAMYWYRQDPGQGLRLIYYSQIVNDFQKGDIAEGYSVSREKKESFPLTVTSAQKNPTAFYLCASRHRGLNTEAFFGQGTRLTVV.

This chain uses TRBV28 with TRBJ2-3; a weak D match, TRBD2 (6 bases). V was shortened by 4 bases and J by 7 bases, with 21 bases between the two germline ends. CDR1 MDHEN and CDR2 SYDVKM come from the germline V gene. The CDR3 covers 16 residues. In DNA form, the CDR3 reads TGTGCCAGCAGTTCGGTCGCGGGACTGAGCCTCAATACGCAGTATTTT. Amino acid sequence: CASSSVAGLSLNTQYF.

The gene calls are TRBV7-6 and TRBJ2-1; D gene unclear. Germline lookup yields CDR1 SGHVS and CDR2 FNYEAQ. The CDR3 loop spans 16 amino acids. V lost 4 bases and J 3 bases, leaving 16 bases between the germline ends. CDR3 loop: CASSSPSRDIYNEQFF. The CDR3 region has the DNA TGTGCCAGCAGCTCTCCGTCTCGCGACATCTACAATGAGCAGTTCTTC.

About this clone itself: This CDR3 is also generated by other DNA sequences in the sample. The chain combines TRBV5-1 with TRBJ1-5, with D possibly matching TRBD1 (5 bases). This CDR3 has 15 residues. Germline loops: CDR1 SGHRS, CDR2 YFSETQ. The ends were cut back, 0 bases at V and 2 bases at J, with 9 bases in the middle. CDR3 nucleotides: TGCGCCAGCAGCTTGGGACAGTCCCGCAATCAGCCCCAGCATTTT. Its translation is CASSLGQSRNQPQHF.

This clone was observed a single time. This chain connects TRBV18 to TRBJ2-7; TRBD1 aligns across 9 bases. This CDR3 has 14 amino acids. CDR1 and CDR2 from the germline V gene are KGHSH and LQKENI. After removal of 4 bases from V and 4 bases from J, the junction contained 5 bases not matched to a gene. Here the CDR3 reads CASSLRTGVYEQYF. The DNA of the CDR3 is TGTGCCAGCTCACTGCGGACAGGGGTGTACGAGCAGTACTTC.

This chain uses TRBV6-6 with TRBJ1-6, with 8 bases lining up with TRBD1. The CDR3 covers 16 residues. Trimming took 2 bases from V and 5 from J; bases not matched to a gene: 5. The germline gives CDR1 MNHNY, CDR2 SVGAGI (reference sequence). The CDR3 DNA follows: TGTGCCAGCAGTTACGCTGGACAGGGTCATAATTCACCCCTCCACTTT. It encodes CASSYAGQGHNSPLHF.

A single count supports this clone. The chain recombines TRBV7-2 with TRBJ1-1; TRBD1 agrees at 11 bases. The ends lost 5 bases at V and 6 bases at J; junction bases unmatched: 5. The CDR3 loop spans 14 amino acids. Germline values: CDR1 SGHTA, CDR2 FQGNSA. CDR3 sequence (DNA): TGTGCCAGCAGCCCTAGGGACAGGGGGTCTGAAGCTTTCTTT. This translates into CASSPRDRGSEAFF. Combining the CDR3 with reference TRBV7-2 and TRBJ1-1 gives the whole variable domain GAGVSQSPSNKVTEKGKDVELRCDPISGHTALYWYRQSLGQGLEFLIYFQGNSAPDKSGLPSDRFSAERTGGSVSTLTIQRTQQEDSAVYLCASSPRDRGSEAFFGQGTRLTVV.

This clone was seen at least ten times. The V gene is TRBV6-2 or TRBV6-3, the J gene TRBJ1-1, with 8 bases that match TRBD1. This CDR3 is built from 16 residues. V was pared by 3 bases and J by 1 base, with 7 bases of the junction left unmatched. Germline lookup yields CDR1 MNHEY and CDR2 SVGEGT. DNA for the CDR3: TGTGCCAGCAGTTATAAGGGGACAGGTGAGAACACTGAAGCTTTCTTT. This sequence encodes CASSYKGTGENTEAFF.

This clone was seen once. This rearrangement joins TRBV19 to TRBJ1-5; possible D gene TRBD1, 6 bases. Germline V lookup: CDR1 LNHDA, CDR2 SQIVND (reference sequence). The V gene lost 10 bases and the J gene lost 0 bases, with 19 bases spanning the gap. This CDR3 comprises 16 residues. DNA of the CDR3: TGTGCCACCACGAACCAGGGGACACCTAGCAATCAGCCCCAGCATTTT. Protein: CATTNQGTPSNQPQHF.

V is TRBV9 and J is TRBJ2-5, with D possibly being TRBD2 (7 bases). The germline V gene has CDR1 SGDLS and CDR2 YYNGEE. Trimming shortened V by 4 bases and J by 4 bases, and 20 bases separated the two germline ends. This CDR3 is built from 16 residues. The CDR3 DNA reads TGTGCCAGCAGCCGAGGAGGGGGAGGGTTTCCAGAGACCCAGTACTTC. Translated, it gives CASSRGGGGFPETQYF.

V is TRBV4-1 and J is TRBJ2-7; 8 bases map to TRBD1. Germline trimming cut 2 bases from V and 6 bases from J; bases unmatched to any gene: 9. This CDR3 spans 15 amino acids. From germline, CDR1 is MGHRA and CDR2 YSYEKL. CDR3 residues: CASSQQQGVKAEQYF. DNA of the CDR3: TGCGCCAGCAGCCAACAACAGGGGGTAAAGGCCGAGCAGTACTTC.

V and J are TRBV4-1 and TRBJ2-5, with D possibly being TRBD2 (5 bases). This CDR3 has 15 residues. Per germline, CDR1 MGHRA and CDR2 YSYEKL. V dropped 0 bases and J dropped 5 bases, with 13 bases sitting between them. As DNA, the CDR3 is TGCGCCAGCAGCCAAGACGAGGGAGTAAGCGAGACCCAGTACTTC. This gives the protein CASSQDEGVSETQYF.

V and J are TRBV3-1 (or the pseudogene TRBV3-2) and TRBJ2-5; TRBD1 matches at 7 bases. Unmatched junction bases numbered 4, after V lost 3 bases and J lost 3 bases. This CDR3 has 14 amino acids. CDR1 and CDR2 from the germline V gene are LGHDT and YNNKEL (reference sequence). CDR3 nucleotide sequence: TGTGCCAGCAGCCAGACCGGGACAGAAGAGACCCAGTACTTC. This encodes CASSQTGTEETQYF.

This rearrangement joins TRBV9 to TRBJ2-7; TRBD2 aligns across 8 bases. CDR1 and CDR2 (germline): SGDLS, YYNGEE. The CDR3 runs 15 residues. V gave up 0 bases and J gave up 2 bases; unmatched junction bases: 4. CDR3 residues: CASSVAVSGAYEQYF. The CDR3 coding sequence is TGTGCCAGCAGCGTAGCTGTTAGCGGGGCCTACGAGCAGTACTTC.

About this clone: The sample carries other DNA sequences with the same CDR3. This sequence joins TRBV7-3 and TRBJ2-1; the match to TRBD2 covers 7 bases. J was trimmed by 3 bases and V by 5 bases; bases with no gene match: 7. This CDR3 is built from 15 residues. Germline V CDR1 and CDR2: SGHTA, FQGTGA. CDR3 nucleotides: TGTGCCAGCAGCCCTAAAGGCGGGAGCTACAATGAGCAGTTCTTC. It yields the protein CASSPKGGSYNEQFF.

The rearrangement links TRBV28 to TRBJ2-7; TRBD2 aligns across 7 bases. Germline CDR1 MDHEN, CDR2 SYDVKM. With 5 bases clipped from V and 6 bases from J, the junction kept 1 base outside the gene matches. This CDR3 comprises 11 residues. The chain's CDR3 is CASSGRGEQYF. The DNA of the CDR3 is TGTGCCAGCAGTGGGAGGGGCGAGCAGTACTTC.

The count of this clone is one. The chain carries TRBV12-3 or TRBV12-4 and TRBJ1-3; D is unresolved. V was shortened by 5 bases and J by 0 bases, with 5 bases between the two germline ends. The CDR3 loop spans 13 amino acids. The CDR3 coding sequence is TGTGCCAGCAGTATCTCCTCTGGAAACACCATATATTTT. It encodes CASSISSGNTIYF.

The chain couples TRBV18 to TRBJ2-1, with D perhaps TRBD1 (6 bases). CDR3 size: 17 residues. The V end was cut by 0 bases, the J end by 3 bases, with 15 bases between. The germline gives CDR1 KGHSH, CDR2 LQKENI. The CDR3 DNA is TGTGCCAGCTCACCACCGGGCACAGGGTGGGTCTACAATGAGCAGTTCTTC. Translated: CASSPPGTGWVYNEQFF.

This chain joins TRBV5-6 and TRBJ2-5, with D possibly matching TRBD1 (5 bases). The germline V and J ends were trimmed by 0 bases and 4 bases, with 10 bases remaining between them. The CDR3 has 14 residues. CDR1 and CDR2 (germline): SGHDT, YYEEEE. The CDR3 region is CASSLDRTGETQYF. The DNA of the CDR3 is TGTGCCAGCAGCTTGGACAGGACGGGAGAGACCCAGTACTTC.

This sequence joins TRBV7-9 and TRBJ1-4, with D perhaps matching TRBD1 (5 bases). There are 18 residues in the CDR3. Germline V gene data show CDR1 as SEHNR and CDR2 as FQNEAQ (reference sequence). The V gene lost 5 bases and the J gene lost 0 bases, with 19 bases spanning the gap. The DNA of the CDR3 is TGTGCCAGCAGCCCCCCTAGGGGCGGATTGGCAACTAATGAAAAACTGTTTTTT. The encoded protein is CASSPPRGGLATNEKLFF. Full variable domain (rest looked up from reference TRBV7-9 and TRBJ1-4): DTGVSQNPRHKITKRGQNVTFRCDPISEHNRLYWYRQTLGQGPEFLTYFQNEAQLEKSRLLSDRFSAERPKGSFSTLEIQRTEQGDSAMYLCASSPPRGGLATNEKLFFGSGTQLSVL.

This chain connects TRBV29-1 to TRBJ2-1; 10 positions agree with TRBD2. The CDR3 totals 16 residues. Per the germline V gene, CDR1 is SQVTM and CDR2 is ANQGSEA. The V gene end was trimmed by 6 bases and the J gene end by 8 bases; junction bases not matched to a gene: 16. CDR3 DNA sequence: TGCAGCGTCAATAAGGATAGTAGCGGGAGGATCTATGAGCAGTTCTTC. Protein sequence: CSVNKDSSGRIYEQFF.

The V and J genes are TRBV9 and TRBJ2-7; no definite D call. Germline CDR1 SGDLS, CDR2 YYNGEE. V was shortened by 2 bases and J by 4 bases, with 4 bases between the two germline ends. CDR3 length equals 11 residues. Here the CDR3 reads CASSVVYEQYF. In DNA form, the CDR3 reads TGTGCCAGCAGCGTCGTATACGAGCAGTACTTC.

This clone was recorded once. CDR3 bases: TGTGCCAGCTCACCCGGGACTAGTGGCGATACGCAGTATTTT. It translates to CASSPGTSGDTQYF. The chain carries TRBV18 and TRBJ2-3; TRBD2 agrees at 8 bases. The CDR3 loop spans 14 amino acids. Trimming at V came to 3 bases and at J to 6 bases, leaving 5 bases not matched to a gene. Germline V gene data show CDR1 as KGHSH and CDR2 as LQKENI.